One sample yielded the 10 T cell receptor beta chains listed below, sequenced in a study of shared clonotypes between healthy human individuals. Produced via immunoSEQ multiplex PCR; TCRdb's table is partial and in-frame only. Of about 340,000 clones in the sample, more than 60% are singletons; the top ten hold 10%. Sequencing was done on a sample of memory CD4+ T cells sorted from blood. Subset of the sample: CD45RA-negative fraction. These TCRs come from a man aged 30 to 39 in good health.

This chain joins TRBV7-7 and TRBJ2-2; TRBD2 agrees at 13 bases. V was pared by 4 bases and J by 2 bases, with 4 bases of the junction left unmatched. CDR3 length equals 17 residues. Germline lookup yields CDR1 SSHAT and CDR2 FNYEAQ (reference sequence). The DNA for the CDR3 is TGTGCCAGCAGCTCTGGACTAGCGGGAGCCAACACCGGGGAGCTGTTTTTT. Translating gives CASSSGLAGANTGELFF.

The chain recombines TRBV28 with TRBJ2-2, with a possible D match to TRBD2 (5 bases). V gave up 7 bases and J gave up 7 bases, with 13 bases separating them. Germline V gene data show CDR1 as MDHEN and CDR2 as SYDVKM. This CDR3 is 13 amino acids long. The CDR3 DNA follows: TGTGCCAGCATCGGGGTTTGGAGCGGGGAGCTGTTTTTT. Translating it yields CASIGVWSGELFF.

This clone appeared once. V is TRBV10-3 and J is TRBJ2-5; 8 positions match TRBD1. Germline-derived CDR1 and CDR2 are ENHRY and SYGVKD. The V segment lost 6 bases and the J segment 5 bases; nucleotides outside the gene matches: 8. The CDR3 covers 14 residues. CDR3 protein: CAISPITGGETQYF. The DNA for the CDR3 is TGTGCCATCAGCCCCATAACAGGGGGGGAGACCCAGTACTTC.

The chain links TRBV11-2 to TRBJ2-5; unclear D gene. CDR3 length: 14 residues. Trimming cost V 2 bases and J 4 bases, with 11 bases left between them. Germline assignment: CDR1 SGHAT and CDR2 FQNNGV. The chain's CDR3 is CASSLFGSPETQYF. In DNA, the CDR3 is TGTGCCAGCAGCTTATTTGGTAGCCCAGAGACCCAGTACTTC. The full variable domain, with the rest looked up from reference TRBV11-2 and TRBJ2-5, is EAGVAQSPRYKIIEKRQSVAFWCNPISGHATLYWYQQILGQGPKLLIQFQNNGVVDDSQLPKDRFSAERLKGVDSTLKIQPAKLEDSAVYLCASSLFGSPETQYFGPGTRLLVL.

For this clone: This likely comes from a read error, as the CDR3 has no conserved phenylalanine or tryptophan at its end. The DNA is left out, because the CDR3 cannot be placed on it with certainty; the CDR3 is given as TCRdb lists it. This chain links TRBV28 with TRBJ2-7; the D call TRBD2 from the table was never checked on the DNA. The CDR3 is 14 residues long, ends included. Germline CDR1 MDHEN, CDR2 SYDVKM. The chain's CDR3 is CASSLVQGSKREEI.

The chain links TRBV10-3 to TRBJ2-7; D uncertain. Germline CDR1 ENHRY, CDR2 SYGVKD. V lost 4 bases and J lost 0, with 4 bases in between. The length of the CDR3 is 12 residues. CDR3 protein: CAISVNSYEQYF. DNA for the CDR3: TGTGCCATCAGTGTCAACTCCTACGAGCAGTACTTC.

The chain carries TRBV2 and TRBJ1-5; D is undetermined. Germline CDR1 reads SNHLY; CDR2 reads FYNNEI. Trimming took off 3 bases at V and 6 bases at J, with 12 bases between the two ends. CDR3 length: 14 residues. The CDR3 nucleotides are TGTGCCAGCAGTGACTTCGGGTTTGGTCAGCCCCAGCATTTT. Translating gives CASSDFGFGQPQHF.

In this sample, this clone turned up a few times. The V gene is TRBV19, the J gene TRBJ1-1, with D possibly matching TRBD1 (5 bases). Germline V gene lookup returns CDR1 LNHDA and CDR2 SQIVND (reference sequence). There are 15 residues in the CDR3. Trimming removed 3 bases at V and 0 bases at J, with 11 bases between. The DNA for the CDR3 is TGTGCCAGTAGTATCCCTGGGGGGGTGAACACTGAAGCTTTCTTT. It encodes CASSIPGGVNTEAFF.

This chain links TRBV7-8 with TRBJ2-2; D perhaps matches TRBD1 (6 bases). Trimming took 5 bases from V and 7 from J, leaving 11 bases between them. Germline lookup yields CDR1 SGHVS and CDR2 FQNEAQ. CDR3 size: 13 residues. Here the CDR3 reads CASSASGVGELFF. CDR3 DNA: TGTGCCAGCAGCGCATCAGGGGTCGGGGAGCTGTTTTTT.

This chain uses TRBV5-1 with TRBJ2-1; TRBD2 matches at 9 bases. V lost 1 base to trimming and J lost 9 bases; unmatched junction nucleotides: 14. This CDR3 spans 17 amino acids. The germline V gene encodes CDR1 SGHRS and CDR2 YFSETQ. CDR3 nucleotide sequence: TGCGCCAGCAGCTTGATCGGCGGGAGGGCCGGGTCGACTGAGCAGTTCTTC. This codes for CASSLIGGRAGSTEQFF. Full variable domain (outside the CDR3, taken from reference TRBV5-1 and TRBJ2-1): KAGVTQTPRYLIKTRGQQVTLSCSPISGHRSVSWYQQTPGQGLQFLFEYFSETQRNKGNFPGRFSGRQFSNSRSEMNVSTLELGDSALYLCASSLIGGRAGSTEQFFGPGTRLTVL.